This T cell receptor beta chain was identified in a study of beta chain features in type 1 diabetes. Study information: Researchers looked at 85 million to 110 million sorted cells across all samples.

Isolated RNA was reverse transcribed in full, so expressed TCRB transcripts were sequenced. Profiled with immunoSEQ multiplex PCR; TCRdb holds only in-frame clones, not every one. In the table there are 150,000 to 200,000 clones, around 63% of which are singletons. Trimming pared 0 bases from V and 0 bases from J, leaving 6 bases between. The CDR3 contains 15 residues. Per germline, CDR1 SGDLS and CDR2 YYNGEE. Whole-study results and caveats: Type 1 diabetes patients had moderately but significantly shorter TCRB CDR3s in all four CD4+ subsets.

Concerning this clone: As yet, its antigen is unknown.

V gene TRBV9 combines with J gene TRBJ1-4; D gene uncertain. This clonotype was obtained from a man younger than 40 with type 1 diabetes. Sequenced: naive CD4+ T cells from blood. CDR3 in amino acids: CASSVGTATNEKLFF. The CDR3 DNA reads as TGTGCCAGCAGCGTAGGGACGGCAACTAATGAAAAACTGTTTTTT.